The next 17 T cell receptor beta chains were all read from a single sample in a study of shared clonotypes between healthy human individuals. Naivety among CD8 cells was defined by CD45RO negativity and positive CCR7 selection, thereby excluding terminally differentiated effector memory CD45RA+ cells. Profiling relied on immunoSEQ multiplex PCR, and the TCRdb table lists in-frame clones only, not all of them. The data contain about 820,000 clones, 92% of them singletons. Sequences were obtained from naive CD8+ T cells sorted from blood. These receptor sequences come from a man in his thirties or forties in good health.

Only one count was recorded for this clone. The chain uses TRBV9 and TRBJ1-2; 8 bases are shared with TRBD1. Germline-derived CDR1 and CDR2 are SGDLS and YYNGEE. After removal of 2 bases from V and 4 bases from J, the junction contained 4 bases not matched to a gene. This CDR3 is 14 amino acids long. CDR3 sequence (DNA): TGTGCCAGCAGCGTCAGTCAGGGGGCCTATGGCTACACCTTC. As protein: CASSVSQGAYGYTF. Supplemented by reference TRBV9 and TRBJ1-2, the full variable domain reads DSGVTQTPKHLITATGQRVTLRCSPRSGDLSVYWYQQSLDQGLQFLIQYYNGEERAKGNILERFSAQQFPDLHSELNLSSLELGDSALYFCASSVSQGAYGYTFGSGTRLTVV.

This chain links TRBV7-9 with TRBJ2-1, with no clear D. Germline CDR1 SEHNR, CDR2 FQNEAQ (reference sequence). The CDR3 contains 13 residues. V lost 5 bases to trimming and J lost 10 bases, with 15 bases between them. CDR3 in amino acids: CASSPTGPFEQFF. CDR3 sequence (DNA): TGTGCCAGCAGCCCGACCGGTCCTTTCGAGCAGTTCTTC.

The chain joins TRBV19 to TRBJ2-1; 12 bases align to TRBD2. Germline V lookup: CDR1 LNHDA, CDR2 SQIVND (reference sequence). CDR3 length: 15 residues. V was clipped by 5 bases and J by 5 bases; unmatched bases: 4. CDR3 sequence reads: CASSFRLAGDNEQFF. DNA for the CDR3: TGTGCCAGTAGTTTCCGACTAGCGGGAGACAATGAGCAGTTCTTC.

The genes are TRBV2 and TRBJ2-1; D unclear. V shed 4 bases and J shed 5 bases, with 6 bases lying between them. This CDR3 has 12 residues. Germline-derived CDR1 and CDR2 are SNHLY and FYNNEI. DNA of the CDR3: TGTGCCAGCAGTGGCAGGCACAATGAGCAGTTCTTC. Residues: CASSGRHNEQFF. Full variable domain (remainder filled in from reference TRBV2 and TRBJ2-1): EPEVTQTPSHQVTQMGQEVILRCVPISNHLYFYWYRQILGQKVEFLVSFYNNEISEKSEIFDDQFSVERPDGSNFTLKIRSTKLEDSAMYFCASSGRHNEQFFGPGTRLTVL.

A single count supports this clone. The chain employs TRBV28 and TRBJ1-2, with D possibly being TRBD1 (5 bases). V lost 1 base and J lost 4, with 19 bases in between. This CDR3 is built from 17 residues. Germline CDR1 and CDR2: MDHEN and SYDVKM. The CDR3: CASSLLGNAGMSYGYTF. CDR3 bases: TGTGCCAGCAGTTTATTAGGGAATGCAGGGATGAGCTATGGCTACACCTTC.

The chain employs TRBV27 and TRBJ2-7, with D unclear. CDR1 MNHEY and CDR2 SMNVEV come from the germline V gene (reference sequence). The length of the CDR3 is 14 residues. V was trimmed by 0 bases and J by 2 bases, leaving 8 bases between them. CDR3 sequence (DNA): TGTGCCAGCAGTTTATCCACGGATGCCTACGAGCAGTACTTC. It codes for CASSLSTDAYEQYF.

The genes are TRBV7-9 and TRBJ2-1, with D perhaps matching TRBD2 (6 bases). In germline, CDR1 is SEHNR, CDR2 FQNEAQ (reference sequence). The V end lost 4 bases, the J end lost 5 bases, and 15 bases lay between the germline ends. The CDR3 is 15 amino acids. CDR3 nucleotides: TGTGCCAGCAGCTCTACCGCGGGACTTCACAATGAGCAGTTCTTC. This translates into CASSSTAGLHNEQFF.

The V call is TRBV5-5, the J call TRBJ2-1, with 13 bases matching TRBD2. The CDR3 is made up of 16 amino acids. V lost 2 bases to trimming and J lost 7 bases; unmatched junction nucleotides: 6. Germline V gene data show CDR1 as SGHKS and CDR2 as YYEKEE (reference sequence). The CDR3 reads CASSFRLAGGENEQFF. CDR3 nucleotides: TGTGCCAGCAGCTTTAGACTAGCGGGAGGAGAAAATGAGCAGTTCTTC.

This clone was picked up a small number of times. The chain has TRBV4-2 and TRBJ2-2; D perhaps matches TRBD2 (5 bases). V was pared by 2 bases and J by 5 bases, with 9 bases between. The V gene's germline CDR1 is LGHNA and CDR2 YNFKEQ. The CDR3 consists of 14 residues. This CDR3 is CASSQQLVTGELFF. The CDR3 nucleotides read TGTGCCAGCAGCCAACAACTAGTGACCGGGGAGCTGTTTTTT.

This clone was observed once. The chain is built from TRBV11-2 and TRBJ1-1; TRBD1 might be the D (6 bases). With 7 bases removed from V and 6 bases from J, the gap between germline ends came to 18 bases. The CDR3 sequence is 14 residues long. Germline V gene sequence: CDR1 SGHAT, CDR2 FQNNGV. The CDR3 region is CASTPLGQIAEAFF. The CDR3 DNA reads as TGTGCCAGCACCCCCCTGGGACAAATAGCTGAAGCTTTCTTT.

The chain recombines TRBV7-9 with TRBJ2-2; TRBD1 matches at 8 bases. V trimming: 5 bases; J trimming: 6 bases; junction bases outside the gene matches: 2. The CDR3 is made up of 13 amino acids. CDR1 and CDR2 (germline): SEHNR, FQNEAQ (reference sequence). The CDR3 DNA is TGTGCCAGCAGCCCAGGGGGCCCCGGGGAGCTGTTTTTT. Protein sequence: CASSPGGPGELFF.

The chain combines TRBV6-5 with TRBJ2-5, with TRBD2 as a possible D gene (5 bases). V was cut by 6 bases and J by 5 bases, with 16 bases left in between. The germline V gene has CDR1 MNHEY and CDR2 SVGAGI. The CDR3 covers 14 residues. CDR3 protein: CASSPRGSRETQYF. The CDR3 region has the DNA TGTGCCAGCAGCCCCCGAGGGTCCAGGGAGACCCAGTACTTC.

The V and J genes are TRBV7-6 and TRBJ1-1, with 7 bases aligning to TRBD1. The CDR3 totals 14 residues. In germline, CDR1 is SGHVS, CDR2 FNYEAQ. V was pared by 5 bases and J by 5 bases, with 8 bases of the junction left unmatched. The CDR3 here is CASSPRQGGTEAFF. In DNA, the CDR3 is TGTGCCAGCAGCCCAAGGCAGGGGGGAACTGAAGCTTTCTTT.

The chain employs TRBV2 and TRBJ2-1; 11 bases match TRBD2. This CDR3 has 18 residues. CDR1 SNHLY and CDR2 FYNNEI come from the germline V gene. Trimming took 10 bases from V and 0 from J; bases not matched to a gene: 14. In DNA form, the CDR3 reads TGTGCCACCCATCTCGGTAGCGGGAGGGGATTCTCCTACAATGAGCAGTTCTTC. Its translation: CATHLGSGRGFSYNEQFF.

J is TRBJ2-5 and V is TRBV11-2; D is possibly TRBD2 (6 bases). Germline assignment: CDR1 SGHAT and CDR2 FQNNGV. V was shortened by 4 bases and J by 2 bases, with 14 bases between the two germline ends. This CDR3 region has 15 residues. The CDR3 bases are TGTGCCAGCAGCTACTTATCCGGGGGTCAAGAGACCCAGTACTTC. Its translation: CASSYLSGGQETQYF.

The chain recombines TRBV28 with TRBJ1-5; 7 bases match TRBD1. The V gene end was trimmed by 4 bases and the J gene end by 0 bases; junction bases not matched to a gene: 18. This CDR3 is built from 20 residues. CDR1 is MDHEN, CDR2 SYDVKM, per germline. CDR3 sequence: CASSSPLGQPVADSNQPQHF. The CDR3 DNA sequence: TGTGCCAGCAGTTCTCCCCTGGGACAGCCCGTAGCGGATAGCAATCAGCCCCAGCATTTT.

V usage is TRBV7-9 and J usage is TRBJ2-2; no clear D gene. Germline loops: CDR1 SEHNR, CDR2 FQNEAQ (reference sequence). The ends were cut back, 1 base at V and 6 bases at J, with 6 bases in the middle. This CDR3 is 13 amino acids long. The CDR3 sequence is CASSLDLAGELFF. The DNA of the CDR3 is TGTGCCAGCAGCTTAGATTTGGCCGGGGAGCTGTTTTTT.